This paragraph covers one TCR beta chain sequence. Its antigen is currently not known. Base-call qualities are not available, and no considerably larger clone is one nucleotide away. The entry originates in a study of OX40 agonist ivuxolimab in advanced cancers. A note on the overall study: Ivuxolimab, which targeted the costimulatory receptor OX40 (CD134), was an agonistic, fully human IgG2 monoclonal antibody. Partial responses occurred in three dose-escalation patients, of whom one had hepatocellular carcinoma and two had cutaneous melanoma. Patients were allowed to have had prior anti-PD-1, anti-PD-L1 or anti-CTLA-4 therapy, and 40% to 45% of the dose-escalation patients had been treated with checkpoint inhibitors. In the dose-escalation cohort, roughly 82% of patients were male, and the mean age was roughly 60 years with a range of about 20 to 90. Intravenous ivuxolimab was administered to patients every 2 weeks at six dose levels: 0.01, 0.1, 0.3, 1.5, 3 and 10 mg/kg. Of the roughly 52 dose-escalation patients, hepatocellular carcinoma was present in approximately 20, melanoma in approximately 15, renal cell carcinoma in 9 and head and neck cancer in 9. The monotherapy dose-escalation portion (N = 52 patients) of the phase I ivuxolimab trial is reported in the paper. Peripheral TCRbeta sequencing aimed to test whether ivuxolimab altered TCR sequence diversity and caused clonal T-cell expansion.

The trial excluded patients who had a history of autoimmune disease or were on systemic immunosuppression. In every dose cohort, peripheral blood was drawn for TCR sequencing at baseline, cycle 4 day 1, and cycle 7 day 1. Samples came from an open-label, multicenter, first-in-human phase I dose-escalation trial of ivuxolimab. Adults with locally advanced or metastatic head and neck squamous cell, hepatocellular, melanoma or renal cell carcinoma were enrolled in the trial. Before TCR sequencing, CD4+ T cells and CD8+ T cells from peripheral blood were sorted into separate populations. CDR1 MNHEY and CDR2 SVGAGI are derived from the germline V gene. The junction shows trimming of 6 bases on V and 4 bases on J, and the gene matches do not reach 4 bases of it. The CDR3 runs 14 amino acids, cysteine and phenylalanine included. The only DNA kept is the CDR3, 42 bases in frame from the first base. On the study overall, not on this receptor specifically: At doses of 0.1 to 3.0 mg/kg, clonal expansion of both CD4+ and CD8+ blood T cells was observed from baseline to week 6. After ivuxolimab, CD8+ T cells had more expanded clones than CD4+ T cells on average. In the 0.1-3.0 mg/kg groups, partial responders were among the patients with the lowest normalized peripheral clonal expansion, particularly in CD8+ T cells. Low levels of normalized T-cell clonal expansion were also seen in some patients who did not respond. Which antigens the clonally expanded peripheral T cells were specific for was not determined.

To sequence the TCRbeta CDR3 region, genomic DNA was isolated from the sorted cells. The immunoSEQ Assay was used to sequence the TCRbeta CDR3 regions. TCRdb took this table from immuneACCESS and kept in-frame rearrangements with V and J called. Such tables lack part of the clones; where checked against another copy, unresolved V genes explain under half of the gap, and the rest is unexplained. Here the sample has roughly 50,000 clones; roughly 89% occur a single time. In total, the top ten clones hold 1.2% to 1.5% of the sample. The TCR sequence derives from an adult with an advanced solid tumor such as melanoma, head and neck, liver or kidney cancer. Recombination connected TRBV6-5 to TRBJ1-2; the junction holds 11 bases that match TRBD1. The sample was CD4+ or CD8+ T cells sorted from blood, taken in a trial of the OX40 agonist ivuxolimab. The CDR3 is CASRRGQGGYGYTF. The sequenced DNA is TGTGCCAGCAGGCGGGGACAGGGGGGCTATGGCTACACCTTC.